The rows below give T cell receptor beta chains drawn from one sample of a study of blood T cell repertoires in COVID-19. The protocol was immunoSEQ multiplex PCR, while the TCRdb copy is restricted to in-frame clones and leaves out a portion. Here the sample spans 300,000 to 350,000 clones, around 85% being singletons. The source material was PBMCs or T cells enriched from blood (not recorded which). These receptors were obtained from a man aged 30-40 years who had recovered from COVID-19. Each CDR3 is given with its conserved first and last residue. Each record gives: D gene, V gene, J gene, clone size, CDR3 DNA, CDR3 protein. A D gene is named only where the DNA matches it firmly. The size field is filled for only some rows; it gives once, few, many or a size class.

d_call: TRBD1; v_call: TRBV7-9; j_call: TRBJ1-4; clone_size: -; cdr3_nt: TGTGCCAGCAGCTTAGCGGGGACAGGGAGTGAAAAACTGTTTTTT; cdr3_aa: CASSLAGTGSEKLFF
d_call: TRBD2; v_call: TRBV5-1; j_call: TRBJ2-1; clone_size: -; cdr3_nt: TGCGCCAGCAGCTCGCGGGTAGCGGGGATGGATGAGCAGTTCTTC; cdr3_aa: CASSSRVAGMDEQFF
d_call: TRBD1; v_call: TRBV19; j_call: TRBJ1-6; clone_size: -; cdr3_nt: TGTGCCAGTAGTAGGACGACAGGGGGTTCACCCCTCCACTTT; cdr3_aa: CASSRTTGGSPLHF
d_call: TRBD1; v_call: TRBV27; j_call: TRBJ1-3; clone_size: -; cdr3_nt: TGTGCCAGCAGTATGACAGGGGCGCCCGGAAACACCATATATTTT; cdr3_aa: CASSMTGAPGNTIYF
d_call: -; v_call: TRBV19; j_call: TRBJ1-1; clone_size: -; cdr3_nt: TGTGCCAGTAGTGCTAGGGGGAAGACAGCGAACACTGAAGCTTTCTTT; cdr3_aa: CASSARGKTANTEAFF
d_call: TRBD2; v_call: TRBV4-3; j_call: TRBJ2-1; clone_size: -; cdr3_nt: TGCGCCAGCAGCCACGAAGTAGGGGAGGGGCAGTTCTTC; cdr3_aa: CASSHEVGEGQFF
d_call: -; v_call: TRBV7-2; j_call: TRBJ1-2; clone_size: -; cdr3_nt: TGTGCCAGCAGCTACTACTTCTATGGCTACACCTTC; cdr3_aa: CASSYYFYGYTF
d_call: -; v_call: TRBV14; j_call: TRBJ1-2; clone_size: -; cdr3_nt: TGTGCCAGCAGCCTTAGGAGAGAGGGCTATGGCTACACCTTC; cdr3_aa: CASSLRREGYGYTF
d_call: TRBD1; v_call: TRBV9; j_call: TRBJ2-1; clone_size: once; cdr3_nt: TGTGCCAGCAGCCCGGGACAGGGGACTGGGAATGAGCAGTTCTTC; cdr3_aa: CASSPGQGTGNEQFF
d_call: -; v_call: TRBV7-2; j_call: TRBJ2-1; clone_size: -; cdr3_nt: TGTGCCAGCAGCCCCTCGGGACGGGGAGGCAATGAGCAGTTCTTC; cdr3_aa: CASSPSGRGGNEQFF
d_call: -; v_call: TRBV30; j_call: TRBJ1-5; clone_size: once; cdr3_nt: TGTGCCTGGAGTGGAGTCGGAGATCAGCCCCAGCATTTT; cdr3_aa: CAWSGVGDQPQHF
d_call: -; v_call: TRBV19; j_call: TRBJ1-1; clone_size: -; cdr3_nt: TGTGCCAGTAGTATAGTCGGGGGAATTGCTGAAGCTTTCTTT; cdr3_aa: CASSIVGGIAEAFF
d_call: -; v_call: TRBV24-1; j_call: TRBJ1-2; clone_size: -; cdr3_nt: TGTGCCACCAGTGATTTGTCGCGAGAGAATGGCTACACCTTC; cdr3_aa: CATSDLSRENGYTF
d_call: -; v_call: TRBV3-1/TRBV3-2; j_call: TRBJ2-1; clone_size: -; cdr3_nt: TGTGCCAGCAGTCAAAACTCCCGGACAACCTACAATGAGCAGTTCTTC; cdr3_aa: CASSQNSRTTYNEQFF
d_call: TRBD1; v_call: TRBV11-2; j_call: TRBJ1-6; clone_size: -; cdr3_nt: TGTGCCAGCAGCACAATCAGGGGGCCGGGTAATTCACCCCTCCACTTT; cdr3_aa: CASSTIRGPGNSPLHF
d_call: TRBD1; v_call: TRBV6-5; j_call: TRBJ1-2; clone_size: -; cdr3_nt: TGTGCCAGCGGACAGCGACAGGGGGCGCTTGGCTACACCTTC; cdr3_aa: CASGQRQGALGYTF
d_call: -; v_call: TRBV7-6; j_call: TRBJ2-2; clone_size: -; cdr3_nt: TGTGCCAGCAGCTTAGGCGGCACCGGGGAGCTGTTTTTT; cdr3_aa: CASSLGGTGELFF
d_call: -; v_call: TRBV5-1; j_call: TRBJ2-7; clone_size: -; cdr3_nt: TGCGCCAGCAGCTTGGACAGGGAATGGGTCTACGAGCAGTACTTC; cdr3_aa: CASSLDREWVYEQYF